Described below is a single TCR beta chain sequence and its context. The data belong to a study of patients and donors after allogeneic stem cell transplantation. The V end was cut by 2 bases, the J end by 5 bases, with 9 bases between. Looked up from germline, CDR1 is SNHLY and CDR2 is FYNNEI. The CDR3 runs to 13 residues. TCRdb called the RT-PCR reads again in MiXCR, with one record for every CDR3 protein. The sample has about 150,000 distinct CDR3 sequences; over 35% are singletons. The origin of this receptor is a human donor who was either an allogeneic HSCT recipient or a stem cell or donor lymphocyte infusion donor (not recorded which). It is not recorded whose cells these are; they may come from a transplant donor. The sequencing sample was made of blood, either unsorted or a sorted T cell fraction (not recorded which). The gene calls are TRBV2 and TRBJ2-5; D may match TRBD1 or TRBD2 (5 bases each). CDR3 in DNA: TGTGCCAGCAGTGAAACCGGGGCCGAGACCCAGTACTTC. Its translation: CASSETGAETQYF.